Listed here is a single TCR beta chain. CDR3 length: 17 residues. The trim removed 0 bases at V and 0 bases at J, leaving 5 bases unmatched. The germline gives CDR1 SGDLS, CDR2 YYNGEE. Authors' data handling: Amplified reference gene primers provided the basis for estimating nucleated cell counts. Some clones are missing from TCRdb's copy, which holds only in-frame ones; the method was immunoSEQ multiplex PCR. V and J calls and clone size follow that table, whereas D and trimming were derived from the DNA. The sample carries roughly 32,000 clones, roughly 90% recorded once. This specimen belongs to a study of blood T cell repertoires in COVID-19. Study overall: Acute-phase and convalescent COVID-19 samples originated in the United States, Italy and Spain. Sources were T cells, B-cell-depleted T cells, or PBMCs; the material itself was cDNA or gDNA.

The chain carries TRBV9 and TRBJ2-1; 8 bases map to TRBD2. This receptor was identified in a man aged 45-65 years with active or convalescent COVID-19. Sequenced input: peripheral blood. CDR3 DNA sequence: TGTGCCAGCAGCGTAGAACTAGCGGATTTCTCCTACAATGAGCAGTTCTTC. Residues: CASSVELADFSYNEQFF.